The 17 T cell receptor beta chains reported below all come from one sample, sequenced in a study of identical twins' blood T cells. In TCRdb, the 5' RACE reads were re-called with MiXCR into one record per CDR3 protein. This sample has about 370,000 distinct CDR3 sequences; 28% occur once, and the top ten carry 5.5% to 7%. The sequenced sample was PBMCs. The receptors come from a woman aged 18-49 years in good health.

The sample holds many counts of this clonotype. J is TRBJ2-7 and V is TRBV2, with no clear D. The V gene's germline CDR1 is SNHLY and CDR2 FYNNEI. The CDR3 has 13 residues. V was pared by 4 bases and J by 4 bases, with 11 bases between. CDR3 nucleotides: TGTGCCAGCAGTGGCAACTCAGGTTACGAGCAGTACTTC. It is translated as CASSGNSGYEQYF.

V is TRBV20-1 and J is TRBJ1-4, with D maybe TRBD1 (5 bases). The CDR3 spans 15 residues. The V gene's germline CDR1 is DFQATT and CDR2 SNEGSKA (reference sequence). Trimming shortened V by 0 bases and J by 0 bases, and 8 bases separated the two germline ends. CDR3 nucleotide sequence: TGCAGTGCTAGAGATCCCAGGGCAACTAATGAAAAACTGTTTTTT. As protein: CSARDPRATNEKLFF.

J is TRBJ2-5 and V is TRBV29-1; D assignment may be TRBD1 or TRBD2 (5 bases each). The germline CDR1 and CDR2 sequences are SQVTM and ANQGSEA. This CDR3 has 13 amino acids. Between the trimmed V and J ends, which lost 6 bases and 2 bases, there was a span of 13 bases. This CDR3 reads CSVPRDGQETQYF. DNA of the CDR3: TGCAGCGTGCCTCGGGACGGACAAGAGACCCAGTACTTC.

The rearrangement uses TRBV30 and TRBJ1-1, with 7 nucleotides matching TRBD1. In germline, CDR1 is GTSNPN, CDR2 SVGIG (reference sequence). The CDR3 runs to 12 residues. The trim removed 1 base at V and 9 bases at J, leaving 5 bases unmatched. The CDR3 loop reads CAWSGQGGKAFF. The CDR3 bases are TGTGCCTGGAGTGGTCAGGGGGGAAAAGCTTTCTTT.

V usage is TRBV29-1 and J usage is TRBJ1-2; tentative D call: TRBD1 (6 bases). V was cut by 7 bases and J by 2 bases, with 14 bases left in between. Germline V gives CDR1 SQVTM, CDR2 ANQGSEA. This CDR3 has 13 residues. The CDR3 region is CSAGGTGNYGYTF. Here the CDR3 DNA reads TGCAGCGCAGGAGGTACAGGGAACTATGGCTACACCTTC.

This clonotype has a handful of counts. The CDR3 protein is CASSSDYRGETQYF. CDR3 in DNA: TGTGCCAGCAGTTCTGACTACAGGGGAGAGACCCAGTACTTC. V gene TRBV12-3 or TRBV12-4 combines with J gene TRBJ2-5, with 7 bases aligning to TRBD1. The CDR3 consists of 14 residues. The trim removed 4 bases at V and 4 bases at J, leaving 6 bases unmatched.

This sequence joins TRBV20-1 and TRBJ2-7; 7 bases match TRBD1. J was trimmed by 0 bases and V by 6 bases; bases with no gene match: 5. The V gene's germline CDR1 is DFQATT and CDR2 SNEGSKA (reference sequence). The CDR3 is made up of 13 amino acids. The CDR3 nucleotides are TGCAGTGCCTCGGGACAGAACTCCTACGAGCAGTACTTC. It yields the protein CSASGQNSYEQYF.

V gene TRBV7-3 combines with J gene TRBJ2-2; unclear D gene. From germline, CDR1 is SGHTA and CDR2 FQGTGA. V shed 7 bases and J shed 2 bases, with 8 bases lying between them. There are 13 residues in the CDR3. This CDR3 is CASTSSNTGELFF. The CDR3, as DNA: TGTGCCAGCACCTCGAGCAACACCGGGGAGCTGTTTTTT. The variable domain in full, completed from reference TRBV7-3 and TRBJ2-2, reads GAGVSQTPSNKVTEKGKYVELRCDPISGHTALYWYRQSLGQGPEFLIYFQGTGAADDSGLPNDRFFAVRPEGSVSTLKIQRTERGDSAVYLCASTSSNTGELFFGEGSRLTVL.

This clonotype was seen a handful of times. The rearrangement links TRBV19 to TRBJ1-1; D is possibly TRBD1 (6 bases). The germline V gene encodes CDR1 LNHDA and CDR2 SQIVND (reference sequence). CDR3 size: 15 residues. The germline V and J ends were trimmed by 8 bases and 2 bases, with 18 bases remaining between them. In DNA, the CDR3 is TGTGCCAGTCCCCCGGGGGCGGCCGGTAACACTGAAGCTTTCTTT. As protein: CASPPGAAGNTEAFF.

This chain connects TRBV11-2 to TRBJ1-2; D call uncertain. This CDR3 has 15 residues. V was pared by 0 bases and J by 2 bases, with 10 bases between. Germline CDR1 is SGHAT and CDR2 is FQNNGV. CDR3 sequence reads: CASSLELAGNYGYTF. CDR3 bases: TGTGCCAGCAGCTTAGAACTAGCGGGCAACTATGGCTACACCTTC.

V usage is TRBV29-1 and J usage is TRBJ2-1; the match to TRBD2 covers 8 bases. V trimming: 7 bases; J trimming: 7 bases; junction bases outside the gene matches: 9. The CDR3 runs 13 residues. Germline V lookup: CDR1 SQVTM, CDR2 ANQGSEA. The CDR3 DNA sequence: TGCAGCGCCTTGAGCGGGAGAGGAAATGAGCAGTTCTTC. Its protein product is CSALSGRGNEQFF.

The chain uses TRBV6-5 and TRBJ2-1; the match to TRBD2 covers 7 bases. V was clipped by 4 bases and J by 6 bases; unmatched bases: 9. From germline, CDR1 is MNHEY and CDR2 SVGAGI. The CDR3 extends over 15 amino acids. CDR3 amino acids: CASSSQGGAPNEQFF. The CDR3, as DNA: TGTGCCAGCAGTTCGCAGGGAGGGGCTCCCAATGAGCAGTTCTTC.

In this sample, this clonotype turned up a few times. This chain uses TRBV27 with TRBJ2-1, with D perhaps TRBD1 (7 bases). Germline CDR1 MNHEY, CDR2 SMNVEV (reference sequence). The CDR3 has 14 residues. Deletions cut 7 bases from V and 7 bases from J, with 17 bases between. In DNA, the CDR3 is TGTGCCAGCACAGGGGGACTCCCCTTAAATGAGCAGTTCTTC. Protein: CASTGGLPLNEQFF.

This clonotype has a handful of counts. The chain combines TRBV6-5 with TRBJ1-2; maybe TRBD1 (5 bases). The CDR3 has 14 residues. From germline, CDR1 is MNHEY and CDR2 SVGAGI. V was shortened by 2 bases and J by 1 base, with 8 bases between the two germline ends. The CDR3, as DNA: TGTGCCAGCAGTTACAGGGGTCGTAACTATGGCTACACCTTC. Protein product: CASSYRGRNYGYTF.

The CDR3 bases are TGCAGTGCTAGAGTAGCGGGTCGCACAGATACGCAGTATTTT. It specifies CSARVAGRTDTQYF. This chain uses TRBV20-1 with TRBJ2-3, with TRBD2 matching 7 bases. The germline gives CDR1 DFQATT, CDR2 SNEGSKA (reference sequence). The CDR3 consists of 14 residues. The junction had 2 bases not matched to a gene; V was cut back by 1 base and J by 1 base.

The chain has TRBV12-3 or TRBV12-4 and TRBJ2-4, with D unclear. This CDR3 region has 12 residues. V was trimmed by 3 bases and J by 6 bases, leaving 6 bases between them. CDR3 DNA: TGTGCCAGCAGTTTCCGGTCAAACATTCAGTACTTC. Protein product: CASSFRSNIQYF.

The CDR3 sequence: CASCLGQSYGYTF. The CDR3 coding sequence is TGTGCCAGCTGCCTGGGACAGTCCTATGGCTACACCTTC. This chain joins TRBV3-1 and TRBJ1-2, with TRBD1 identical over 7 bases. From germline, CDR1 is LGHDT and CDR2 YNNKEL (reference sequence). The length of the CDR3 is 13 residues. V trimming: 8 bases; J trimming: 4 bases; junction bases outside the gene matches: 7.